Below, one T cell receptor beta chain is given with its context. Sequencing used immunoSEQ multiplex PCR; TCRdb keeps in-frame clones, though not all of them. The table has approximately 170,000 clones, approximately 87% seen once. Germline values: CDR1 LGHNA, CDR2 YNFKEQ. Trimming removed 0 bases at V and 9 bases at J, with 23 bases between. The CDR3 covers 17 residues. The sample originates from a study of blood T cell repertoires in COVID-19. In the study overall: From the United States, Italy and Spain came samples of acute and convalescent COVID-19.

Material for sequencing was peripheral blood. This TCR was sampled from a woman in her 70s with acute or convalescent COVID-19. The rearrangement links TRBV4-2 to TRBJ2-5, with D possibly matching TRBD2 (6 bases). DNA of the CDR3: TGTGCCAGCAGCCAAGATTACGTAAGGACCCGACGCGGGGCCCAGTACTTC. This codes for CASSQDYVRTRRGAQYF.